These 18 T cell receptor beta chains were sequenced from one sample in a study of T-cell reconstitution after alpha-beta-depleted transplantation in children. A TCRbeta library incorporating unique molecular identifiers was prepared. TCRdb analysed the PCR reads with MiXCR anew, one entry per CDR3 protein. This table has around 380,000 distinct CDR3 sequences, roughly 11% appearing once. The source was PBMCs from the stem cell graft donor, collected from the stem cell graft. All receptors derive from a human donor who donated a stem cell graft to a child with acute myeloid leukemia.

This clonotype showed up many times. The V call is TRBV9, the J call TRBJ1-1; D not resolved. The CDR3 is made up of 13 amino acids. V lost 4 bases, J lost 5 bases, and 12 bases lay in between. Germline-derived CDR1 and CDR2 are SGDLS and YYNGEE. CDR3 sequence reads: CASSRGDGTEAFF. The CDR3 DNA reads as TGTGCCAGCAGCCGGGGTGATGGGACTGAAGCTTTCTTT.

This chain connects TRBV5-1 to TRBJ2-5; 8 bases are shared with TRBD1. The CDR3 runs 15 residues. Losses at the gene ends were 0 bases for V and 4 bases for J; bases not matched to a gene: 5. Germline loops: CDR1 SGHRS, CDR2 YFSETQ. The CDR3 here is CASSLEGRGPETQYF. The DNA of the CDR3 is TGCGCCAGCAGCTTGGAGGGCAGGGGGCCAGAGACCCAGTACTTC.

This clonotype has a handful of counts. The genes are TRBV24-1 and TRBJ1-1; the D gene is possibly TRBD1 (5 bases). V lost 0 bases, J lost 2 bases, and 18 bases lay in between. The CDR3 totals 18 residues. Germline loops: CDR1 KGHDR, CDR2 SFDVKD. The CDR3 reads CATSDLLPWFDSNTEAFF. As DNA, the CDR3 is TGTGCCACCAGTGATTTGCTCCCGTGGTTCGACAGCAACACTGAAGCTTTCTTT.

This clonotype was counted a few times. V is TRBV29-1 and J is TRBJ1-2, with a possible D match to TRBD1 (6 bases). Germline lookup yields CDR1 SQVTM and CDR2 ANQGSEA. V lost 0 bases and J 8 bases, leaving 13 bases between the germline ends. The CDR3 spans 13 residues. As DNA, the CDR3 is TGCAGCGTTGAAGAAGGGGGTCTGGGGGGCTACACCTTC. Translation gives CSVEEGGLGGYTF.

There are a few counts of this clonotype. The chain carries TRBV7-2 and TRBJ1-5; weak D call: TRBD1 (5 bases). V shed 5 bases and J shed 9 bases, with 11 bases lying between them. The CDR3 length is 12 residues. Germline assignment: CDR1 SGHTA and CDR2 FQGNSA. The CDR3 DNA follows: TGTGCCAGCAGCAGTCCCCAGGGGCCCCAGCATTTT. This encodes CASSSPQGPQHF.

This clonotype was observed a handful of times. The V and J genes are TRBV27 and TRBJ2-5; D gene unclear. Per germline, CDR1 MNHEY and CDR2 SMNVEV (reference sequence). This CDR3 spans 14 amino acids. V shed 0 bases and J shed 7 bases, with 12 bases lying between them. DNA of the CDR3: TGTGCCAGCAGTTTATCCAGCAGTTGGGGGACCCAGTACTTC. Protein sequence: CASSLSSSWGTQYF.

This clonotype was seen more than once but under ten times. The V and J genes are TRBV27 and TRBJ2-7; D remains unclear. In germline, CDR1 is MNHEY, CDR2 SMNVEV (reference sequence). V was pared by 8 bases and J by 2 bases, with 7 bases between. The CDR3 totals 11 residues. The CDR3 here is CASADAYEQYF. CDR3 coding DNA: TGTGCCAGCGCTGACGCCTACGAGCAGTACTTC.

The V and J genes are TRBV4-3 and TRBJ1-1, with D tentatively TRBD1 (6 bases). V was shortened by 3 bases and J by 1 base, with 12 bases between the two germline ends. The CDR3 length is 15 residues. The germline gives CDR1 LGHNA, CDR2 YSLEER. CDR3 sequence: CASSHGGAGNTEAFF. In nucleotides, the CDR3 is TGCGCCAGCAGCCATGGGGGCGCGGGGAACACTGAAGCTTTCTTT.

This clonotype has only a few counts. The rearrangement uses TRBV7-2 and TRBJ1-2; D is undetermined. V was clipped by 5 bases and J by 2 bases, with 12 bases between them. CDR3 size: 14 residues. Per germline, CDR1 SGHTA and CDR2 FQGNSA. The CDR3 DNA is TGTGCCAGCAGCCCAGGCCCGGGAAACTATGGCTACACCTTC. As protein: CASSPGPGNYGYTF.

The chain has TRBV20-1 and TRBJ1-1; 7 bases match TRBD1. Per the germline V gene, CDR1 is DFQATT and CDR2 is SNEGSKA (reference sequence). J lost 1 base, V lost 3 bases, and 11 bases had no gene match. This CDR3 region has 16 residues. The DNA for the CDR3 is TGCAGTGCTAGCGATCCGCGGAGGGGGCAGAACACTGAAGCTTTCTTT. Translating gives CSASDPRRGQNTEAFF.

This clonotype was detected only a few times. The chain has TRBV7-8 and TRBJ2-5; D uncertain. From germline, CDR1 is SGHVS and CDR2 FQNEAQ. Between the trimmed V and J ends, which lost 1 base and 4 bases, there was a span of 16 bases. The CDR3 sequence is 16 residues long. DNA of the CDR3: TGTGCCAGCAGCTTAGGTTTACGCCTTCTAGGAGAGACCCAGTACTTC. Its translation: CASSLGLRLLGETQYF. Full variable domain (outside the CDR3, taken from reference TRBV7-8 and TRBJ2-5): GAGVSQSPRYKVAKRGQDVALRCDPISGHVSLFWYQQALGQGPEFLTYFQNEAQLDKSGLPSDRFFAERPEGSVSTLKIQRTQQEDSAVYLCASSLGLRLLGETQYFGPGTRLLVL.

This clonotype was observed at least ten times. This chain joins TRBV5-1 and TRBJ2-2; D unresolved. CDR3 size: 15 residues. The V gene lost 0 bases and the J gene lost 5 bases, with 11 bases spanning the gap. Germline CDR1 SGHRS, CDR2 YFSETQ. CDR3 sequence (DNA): TGCGCCAGCAGCTTGGCTGGAGTACGGACCGGGGAGCTGTTTTTT. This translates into CASSLAGVRTGELFF.

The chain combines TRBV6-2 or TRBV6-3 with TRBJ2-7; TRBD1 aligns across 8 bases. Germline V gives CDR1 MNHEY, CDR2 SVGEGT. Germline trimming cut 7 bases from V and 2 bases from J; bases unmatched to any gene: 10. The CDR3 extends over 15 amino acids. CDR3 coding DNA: TGTGCCAGCAATCCAGGGGGCTCAATAACCTACGAGCAGTACTTC. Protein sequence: CASNPGGSITYEQYF.

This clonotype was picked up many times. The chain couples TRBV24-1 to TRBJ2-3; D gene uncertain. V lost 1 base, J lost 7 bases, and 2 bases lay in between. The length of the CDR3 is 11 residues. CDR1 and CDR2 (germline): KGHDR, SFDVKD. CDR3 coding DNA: TGTGCCACCAGTGATTTCTATACGCAGTATTTT. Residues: CATSDFYTQYF.

CDR3 nucleotide sequence: TGTGCCTGGAGTTCGCAGGGACCGGTCGGGGGCTACACCTTC. This gives the protein CAWSSQGPVGGYTF. The V and J genes are TRBV30 and TRBJ1-2; D may be TRBD1 (5 bases). The CDR3 is 14 residues long. Trimming took off 2 bases at V and 8 bases at J, with 18 bases between the two ends. In germline, CDR1 is GTSNPN, CDR2 SVGIG (reference sequence).

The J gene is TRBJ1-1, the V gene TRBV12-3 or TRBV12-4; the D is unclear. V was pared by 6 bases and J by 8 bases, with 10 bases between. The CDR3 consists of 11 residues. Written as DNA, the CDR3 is TGTGCCAGCAGCGGAAGATTCGAAGCTTTCTTT. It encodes CASSGRFEAFF.

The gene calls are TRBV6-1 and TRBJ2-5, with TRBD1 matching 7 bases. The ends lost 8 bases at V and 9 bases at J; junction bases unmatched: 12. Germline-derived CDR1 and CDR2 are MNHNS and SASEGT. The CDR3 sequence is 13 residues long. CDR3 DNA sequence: TGTGCCAGCCCCAAGGGGGACAGTCTGGCCCAGTACTTC. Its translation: CASPKGDSLAQYF.

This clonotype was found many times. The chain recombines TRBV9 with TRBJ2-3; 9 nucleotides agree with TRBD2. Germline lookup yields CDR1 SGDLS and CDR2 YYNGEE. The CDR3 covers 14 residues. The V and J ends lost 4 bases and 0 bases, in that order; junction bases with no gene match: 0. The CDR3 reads CASSTSGSTDTQYF. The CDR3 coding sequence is TGTGCCAGCAGCACTAGCGGGAGCACAGATACGCAGTATTTT.